This T cell receptor beta chain was recovered during a study of T cell responses to AZD1222 COVID-19 vaccine. With regard to this clone: Its antigen is currently unknown.

This table comes from immunoSEQ multiplex PCR, and its TCRdb copy is limited to in-frame clones, with some not included. This sample has over 150,000 clones, with 85% to 90% found just once. Study-level results: Clonal diversity may have been underestimated, and the donors were mostly white British, with more females than males.

This CDR3 has 13 residues. Germline CDR1 is LGHDT and CDR2 is YNNKEL (reference sequence). Trimming cost V 4 bases and J 8 bases, with 14 bases left between them. V is TRBV3-1 (or the pseudogene TRBV3-2) and J is TRBJ1-2; D is ambiguous. The sample was peripheral blood, taken on day 0 of AZD1222 vaccination. The receptor's source is an adult in good health. CDR3 DNA sequence: TGTGCCAGCAGCCGGGATAATTCGAGGGGCTACACCTTC. Encoded protein: CASSRDNSRGYTF.